Below, 16 T cell receptor beta chains from the same sample are listed, as sequenced in a study of regulatory T cells in long-lasting Graves disease. Time point in this sample: persistent/refractory GD, antithyroid drugs over 5 years with positive TRAb. The TCR library was prepared using RNA isolated from PBMCs. Through Arm-PCR of CDR3 regions and iRepertoire HTBI primers, TCR beta libraries were built. TCRdb itself ran the multiplex PCR reads through MiXCR, one entry per CDR3 protein. The sample shows under 500,000 distinct CDR3 sequences, roughly 20% of them seen only once. The sequenced sample was peripheral blood mononuclear cells (PBMCs), obtained when the disease was refractory, from a patient treated with antithyroid drugs. The origin of the receptors is a female donor with Graves disease.

This clonotype was found many times. V gene TRBV7-2 combines with J gene TRBJ2-7, with no clear D. This CDR3 region has 14 residues. The germline CDR1 and CDR2 sequences are SGHTA and FQGNSA. Trimming pared 1 base from V and 1 base from J, leaving 8 bases between. CDR3 in amino acids: CASSLVHESYEQYF. CDR3 sequence (DNA): TGTGCCAGCAGCTTAGTTCACGAGTCCTACGAGCAGTACTTC. The entire variable domain, with the rest obtained from reference TRBV7-2 and TRBJ2-7, is as follows: GAGVSQSPSNKVTEKGKDVELRCDPISGHTALYWYRQSLGQGLEFLIYFQGNSAPDKSGLPSDRFSAERTGGSVSTLTIQRTQQEDSAVYLCASSLVHESYEQYFGPGTRLTVT.

This clonotype was counted ten times or more. This chain connects TRBV28 to TRBJ2-5; no definite D call. V lost 6 bases to trimming and J lost 1 base, with 9 bases between them. The CDR3 covers 13 residues. CDR1 is MDHEN, CDR2 SYDVKM, per germline. The DNA for the CDR3 is TGTGCCAGCAGCCGCTATTCCCAAGAGACCCAGTACTTC. Amino acid sequence: CASSRYSQETQYF. Variable domain in full (rest from reference TRBV28 and TRBJ2-5): DVKVTQSSRYLVKRTGEKVFLECVQDMDHENMFWYRQDPGLGLRLIYFSYDVKMKEKGDIPEGYSVSREKKERFSLILESASTNQTSMYLCASSRYSQETQYFGPGTRLLVL.

This clonotype was counted at least ten times. The chain employs TRBV29-1 and TRBJ1-2, with unresolved D. Per germline, CDR1 SQVTM and CDR2 ANQGSEA. V was shortened by 0 bases and J by 2 bases, with 7 bases between the two germline ends. There are 13 residues in the CDR3. CDR3 region: CSVEDPQNYGYTF. In DNA, the CDR3 is TGCAGCGTTGAAGATCCCCAAAACTATGGCTACACCTTC. The full variable domain, rest sourced from reference TRBV29-1 and TRBJ1-2, is SAVISQKPSRDICQRGTSLTIQCQVDSQVTMMFWYRQQPGQSLTLIATANQGSEATYESGFVIDKFPISRPNLTFSTLTVSNMSPEDSSIYLCSVEDPQNYGYTFGSGTRLTVV.

There are many counts of this clonotype. V is TRBV30 and J is TRBJ2-7; D may be TRBD2 (5 bases). Germline V gives CDR1 GTSNPN, CDR2 SVGIG (reference sequence). This CDR3 region has 11 residues. The ends were cut back, 1 base at V and 4 bases at J, with 5 bases in the middle. The CDR3 sequence is CAWSGGYEQYF. CDR3 sequence (DNA): TGTGCCTGGAGTGGCGGGTACGAGCAGTACTTC.

The sample holds a few counts of this clonotype. The conserved final phenylalanine or tryptophan is absent from the CDR3, which likely points to a read error. The chain carries TRBV11-2 and TRBJ2-7; TRBD2 agrees at 9 bases. Germline V gene lookup returns CDR1 SGHAT and CDR2 FQNNGV. This CDR3 has 17 residues. J was trimmed by 1 base and V by 5 bases; bases with no gene match: 12. The CDR3 sequence is CASSQRLAELYSYEQYL. DNA of the CDR3: TGTGCCAGCAGCCAAAGACTAGCGGAGCTGTATTCCTACGAGCAGTACCTC.

This clonotype was seen ten or more times. This chain uses TRBV14 with TRBJ1-1; no reliable D call. Germline V gene data show CDR1 as SGHDN and CDR2 as FVKESK. The CDR3 is made up of 14 amino acids. V lost 4 bases to trimming and J lost 2 bases, with 11 bases between them. The CDR3 nucleotides read TGTGCCAGCAGCCGAATAGGACTTAACACTGAAGCTTTCTTT. Translating it yields CASSRIGLNTEAFF.

The J gene is TRBJ1-2, the V gene TRBV20-1; 10 nucleotides match TRBD1. V dropped 1 base and J dropped 4; count of bases not matched to a gene: 9. Germline V gives CDR1 DFQATT, CDR2 SNEGSKA (reference sequence). The CDR3 covers 16 residues. The CDR3 coding sequence is TGCAGTGCTAGAGCGGGACAGGGGACATCAGGCTATGGCTACACCTTC. Translated, it gives CSARAGQGTSGYGYTF.

This clonotype showed up many times. V is TRBV18 and J is TRBJ1-1; a weak D match, TRBD1 (5 bases). Germline CDR1 and CDR2: KGHSH and LQKENI. V was clipped by 8 bases and J by 1 base, with 11 bases between them. CDR3 length: 13 residues. CDR3 DNA: TGTGCCAGCGACACAGGTGCGAACACTGAAGCTTTCTTT. It yields the protein CASDTGANTEAFF.

This clonotype occurred a few times. The chain couples TRBV29-1 to TRBJ2-7; D remains unclear. This CDR3 is built from 11 residues. V lost 6 bases and J 4 bases, leaving 10 bases between the germline ends. Germline assignment: CDR1 SQVTM and CDR2 ANQGSEA. DNA of the CDR3: TGCAGCGTATCACAAGATTACGAGCAGTACTTC. Residues: CSVSQDYEQYF.

This chain connects TRBV7-9 to TRBJ1-1; TRBD1 might be the D (6 bases). The ends were cut back, 1 base at V and 7 bases at J, with 13 bases in the middle. Per the germline V gene, CDR1 is SEHNR and CDR2 is FQNEAQ (reference sequence). This CDR3 contains 14 residues. CDR3 residues: CASSLEGGRGEAFF. The CDR3 bases are TGTGCCAGCAGCTTAGAGGGGGGACGAGGTGAAGCTTTCTTT.

J is TRBJ1-6 and V is TRBV28; TRBD1 matches at 7 bases. Germline values: CDR1 MDHEN, CDR2 SYDVKM. Losses at the gene ends were 6 bases for V and 17 bases for J; bases not matched to a gene: 7. This CDR3 comprises 11 residues. The CDR3 bases are TGTGCCAGCAGCTCGGGACAGAAAGTCCACTTT. This gives the protein CASSSGQKVHF.

This clonotype was observed once. V and J are TRBV7-2 and TRBJ2-5, with 9 bases that match TRBD2. The DNA matches TRBJ2-1 better at its end, which makes the J call doubtful. The germline CDR1 and CDR2 sequences are SGHTA and FQGNSA. The length of the CDR3 is 17 residues. Here the CDR3 DNA reads TGTGCCAGCAGCTCTACGCTAGCGGGAATGGGTTACAATGAGCAGTTCTTC. Translated: CASSSTLAGMGYNEQFF.

This clonotype was seen only a few times. The chain combines TRBV19 with TRBJ2-7, with TRBD2 matching 7 bases. After removal of 3 bases from V and 2 bases from J, the junction contained 7 bases not matched to a gene. The germline gives CDR1 LNHDA, CDR2 SQIVND (reference sequence). The CDR3 is 15 residues long. The CDR3 nucleotides are TGTGCCAGTAGTATTGGGAGGGAGTCAGCCTACGAGCAGTACTTC. Encoded protein: CASSIGRESAYEQYF.

On this clonotype itself: A read error may be the cause here, since a much bigger clone is one base away. The genes are TRBV11-1 and TRBJ1-1, with D unclear. V was trimmed by 8 bases and J by 5 bases, leaving 21 bases between them. Germline loops: CDR1 SGHAT, CDR2 FQDESV (reference sequence). The CDR3 is made up of 15 amino acids. The CDR3 is CASGSSSPLRTEAFF. The CDR3, as DNA: TGTGCCAGCGGCTCAAGTAGTCCCCTCCGAACTGAAGCTTTCTTT.

This clonotype was recorded at least ten times. The J gene is TRBJ2-7, the V gene TRBV6-5; tentatively, D is TRBD1 (6 bases). From germline, CDR1 is MNHEY and CDR2 SVGAGI. Trimming shortened V by 0 bases and J by 0 bases, and 6 bases separated the two germline ends. The CDR3 sequence is 14 residues long. CDR3 nucleotides: TGTGCCAGCAGTTACTCCAGGGGCTCCTACGAGCAGTACTTC. Translated, it gives CASSYSRGSYEQYF.

This clonotype came up many times. This sequence joins TRBV27 and TRBJ2-5; TRBD2 aligns across 8 bases. Germline assignment: CDR1 MNHEY and CDR2 SMNVEV (reference sequence). The CDR3 covers 16 residues. The V segment lost 7 bases and the J segment 0 bases; nucleotides outside the gene matches: 10. DNA for the CDR3: TGTGCCAGCATGGCATTAACTAGCGGTTACCAAGAGACCCAGTACTTC. Amino acid sequence: CASMALTSGYQETQYF.